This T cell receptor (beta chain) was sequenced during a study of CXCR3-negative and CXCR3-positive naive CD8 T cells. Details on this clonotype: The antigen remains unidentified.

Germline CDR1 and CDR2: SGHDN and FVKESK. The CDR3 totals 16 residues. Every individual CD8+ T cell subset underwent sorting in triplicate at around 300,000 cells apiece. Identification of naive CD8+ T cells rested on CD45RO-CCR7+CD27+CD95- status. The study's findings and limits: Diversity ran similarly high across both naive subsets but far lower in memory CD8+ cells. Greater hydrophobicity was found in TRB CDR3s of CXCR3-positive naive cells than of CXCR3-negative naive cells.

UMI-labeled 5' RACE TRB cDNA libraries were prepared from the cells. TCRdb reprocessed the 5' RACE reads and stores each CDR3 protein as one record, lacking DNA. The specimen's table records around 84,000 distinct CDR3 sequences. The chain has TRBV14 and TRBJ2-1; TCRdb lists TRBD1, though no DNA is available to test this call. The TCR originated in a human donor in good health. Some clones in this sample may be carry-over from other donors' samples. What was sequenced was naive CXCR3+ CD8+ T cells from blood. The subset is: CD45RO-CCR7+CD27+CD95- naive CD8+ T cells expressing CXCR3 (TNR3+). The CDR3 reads CASSPRTGQGVDEQFF.